This T cell receptor (beta chain) was identified during a study of blood T cell repertoires in COVID-19. Study background: Researchers got acute and convalescent COVID-19 samples from the United States, Italy and Spain.

Original processing methods: Counts of nucleated cells, estimated from reference gene primer amplification, were obtained. Only in-frame clones appear in the TCRdb table, and some are missing; sequencing was by immunoSEQ multiplex PCR. V, J and clone size derive from that table, while D and trimming were established from the DNA sequence. The repertoire holds 250,000 or so clones, approximately 90% seen once, with over 4% in the top ten. This CDR3 has 16 amino acids. The V segment lost 2 bases and the J segment 4 bases; nucleotides outside the gene matches: 5. CDR1 ENHRY and CDR2 SYGVKD come from the germline V gene. Participant-given clinical history determined each cohort assignment.

This receptor was identified in a woman aged 25-40 years with acute COVID-19. The V gene is TRBV10-3, the J gene TRBJ2-2; 9 bases are a match to TRBD2. The specimen sequenced was PBMCs or T cells enriched from blood (not recorded which). The CDR3 region has the DNA TGTGCCATCAGTGAGCTAGCGGGACTACCCACCGGGGAGCTGTTTTTT. Translation: CAISELAGLPTGELFF.